Below are 31 T cell receptor beta chains sequenced from a single sample in a study of OX40 agonist ivuxolimab in advanced cancers. The protocol was immunoSEQ multiplex PCR, while the TCRdb copy is restricted to in-frame clones and leaves out a portion. The sample consists of tens of thousands of clones, 88% of them appearing once. The sequencing used CD4+ or CD8+ T cells sorted from blood, collected in a trial of the OX40 agonist ivuxolimab. The receptor source for this set is an adult with an advanced solid tumor such as melanoma, head and neck, liver or kidney cancer.

This chain uses TRBV7-2 with TRBJ2-2; 7 bases map to TRBD1. The CDR3 extends over 14 amino acids. The germline gives CDR1 SGHTA, CDR2 FQGNSA. The V and J ends lost 9 bases and 2 bases, in that order; junction bases with no gene match: 6. The CDR3 sequence: CARASGGNTGELFF. CDR3 nucleotides: TGTGCCAGAGCCTCAGGGGGTAACACCGGGGAGCTGTTTTTT.

The genes are TRBV30 and TRBJ1-3; D not resolved. Trimming took 8 bases from V and 0 from J, leaving 5 bases between them. CDR3 size: 11 residues. Germline CDR1 and CDR2: GTSNPN and SVGIG (reference sequence). The DNA of the CDR3 is TGTGCCAAGGACTCTGGAAACACCATATATTTT. Its protein product is CAKDSGNTIYF.

The chain uses TRBV11-1 and TRBJ2-5; D may correspond to TRBD1 or TRBD2 (6 bases each). The CDR3 covers 16 residues. The V gene lost 5 bases and the J gene lost 6 bases, with 22 bases spanning the gap. Germline CDR1 SGHAT, CDR2 FQDESV (reference sequence). CDR3 nucleotides: TGTGCCAGCAGCCCCCAGGGGTACGGGACTGGGAAGACCCAGTACTTC. It specifies CASSPQGYGTGKTQYF.

In DNA, the CDR3 is TGTGCCGCCGAGGGCAGGGAAGAGACCCAGTACTTC. Translation: CAAEGREETQYF. The chain combines TRBV6-1 with TRBJ2-5, with D perhaps being TRBD1 or TRBD2 (5 bases each). Germline loops: CDR1 MNHNS, CDR2 SASEGT. The CDR3 has 12 residues. V was trimmed by 11 bases and J by 3 bases, leaving 13 bases between them.

The rearrangement joins TRBV18 to TRBJ1-5; a possible D gene is TRBD1 (5 bases). The CDR3 consists of 15 residues. Germline CDR1 and CDR2: KGHSH and LQKENI. The V end lost 6 bases, the J end lost 3 bases, and 15 bases lay between the germline ends. The CDR3 DNA sequence: TGTGCCAGCTCCCCCAGGGAAACCTACAATCAGCCCCAGCATTTT. It translates to CASSPRETYNQPQHF.

V is TRBV19 and J is TRBJ1-1; D is possibly TRBD1 (5 bases). CDR1 and CDR2 (germline): LNHDA, SQIVND (reference sequence). V dropped 5 bases and J dropped 7 bases, with 14 bases sitting between them. The CDR3 runs to 13 residues. The CDR3 DNA follows: TGTGCCAGTAGTTCGGGACTGGTAAATGAAGCTTTCTTT. This encodes CASSSGLVNEAFF.

The chain joins TRBV19 to TRBJ2-2; D gene ambiguous. The CDR3 extends over 14 amino acids. The V end lost 1 base, the J end lost 4 bases, and 7 bases lay between the germline ends. Germline V gene lookup returns CDR1 LNHDA and CDR2 SQIVND (reference sequence). Here the CDR3 reads CASSIGSATGELFF. The CDR3 nucleotides read TGTGCCAGTAGTATAGGGTCAGCCACCGGGGAGCTGTTTTTT.

The chain employs TRBV9 and TRBJ2-3; 13 positions match TRBD2. The germline V gene encodes CDR1 SGDLS and CDR2 YYNGEE. J gave up 6 bases and V 1 base, and 5 bases lay outside the gene matches. This CDR3 spans 16 amino acids. CDR3 in amino acids: CASSVTSGRVADTQYF. CDR3 bases: TGTGCCAGCAGCGTAACTAGCGGGAGGGTAGCGGATACGCAGTATTTT.

The chain recombines TRBV7-9 with TRBJ2-1; TRBD2 is a possible D gene (6 bases). Germline V lookup: CDR1 SEHNR, CDR2 FQNEAQ (reference sequence). Deletions cut 5 bases from V and 7 bases from J, with 21 bases between. There are 16 residues in the CDR3. CDR3 sequence (DNA): TGTGCCAGCAGCCAACCGGAGGGGCCTAGCGCGAATGAGCAGTTCTTC. Amino acids: CASSQPEGPSANEQFF. Complete variable domain (other parts from reference TRBV7-9 and TRBJ2-1): DTGVSQNPRHKITKRGQNVTFRCDPISEHNRLYWYRQTLGQGPEFLTYFQNEAQLEKSRLLSDRFSAERPKGSFSTLEIQRTEQGDSAMYLCASSQPEGPSANEQFFGPGTRLTVL.

This chain uses TRBV4-1 with TRBJ1-1; no clear D. Germline lookup yields CDR1 MGHRA and CDR2 YSYEKL. The CDR3 has 17 amino acids. V was clipped by 0 bases and J by 3 bases, with 17 bases between them. The CDR3 loop is CASSQESAPGEDTEAFF. The CDR3 region has the DNA TGCGCCAGCAGCCAAGAATCCGCCCCGGGTGAGGACACTGAAGCTTTCTTT.

This clone was counted a single time. The rearrangement links TRBV28 to TRBJ1-1; 8 positions match TRBD1. This CDR3 is 15 amino acids long. V lost 6 bases to trimming and J lost 4 bases; unmatched junction nucleotides: 10. From germline, CDR1 is MDHEN and CDR2 SYDVKM. The CDR3 DNA is TGTGCCAGCAGCCAGGACAGGGACGTAGGCACTGAAGCTTTCTTT. This gives the protein CASSQDRDVGTEAFF.

This clone was counted only a few times. V and J are TRBV11-2 and TRBJ1-1; D remains unclear. Deletions cut 3 bases from V and 1 base from J, with 9 bases between. Germline values: CDR1 SGHAT, CDR2 FQNNGV. CDR3 length equals 14 residues. The CDR3, as DNA: TGTGCCAGCAGCTTGTGGTCAGCGAACACTGAAGCTTTCTTT. This codes for CASSLWSANTEAFF. Using reference TRBV11-2 and TRBJ1-1 for the parts outside the CDR3, the full variable domain is EAGVAQSPRYKIIEKRQSVAFWCNPISGHATLYWYQQILGQGPKLLIQFQNNGVVDDSQLPKDRFSAERLKGVDSTLKIQPAKLEDSAVYLCASSLWSANTEAFFGQGTRLTVV.

The chain has TRBV6-4 and TRBJ2-2, with D perhaps TRBD2 (6 bases). The V gene lost 6 bases and the J gene lost 0 bases, with 20 bases spanning the gap. This CDR3 has 18 amino acids. CDR1 is MRHNA and CDR2 is SNTAGT in the germline V gene. CDR3 nucleotides: TGTGCCAGCAGCGCTAGCGCAACGGAAGCAACGAACACCGGGGAGCTGTTTTTT. This sequence encodes CASSASATEATNTGELFF.

The chain recombines TRBV6-5 with TRBJ1-2; D may be TRBD1 (6 bases). Trimming removed 1 base at V and 3 bases at J, with 9 bases between. The CDR3 runs 14 residues. The V gene's germline CDR1 is MNHEY and CDR2 SVGAGI. The DNA for the CDR3 is TGTGCCAGCAGTTACTTAAGGGGGGACTATGGCTACACCTTC. Its protein product is CASSYLRGDYGYTF.

The gene calls are TRBV4-2 and TRBJ2-2; 10 positions agree with TRBD1. With 1 base clipped from V and 3 bases from J, the junction kept 5 bases outside the gene matches. The CDR3 sequence is 17 residues long. Germline V gene data show CDR1 as LGHNA and CDR2 as YNFKEQ. The DNA for the CDR3 is TGTGCCAGCAGCCAAGTCCCGGGACAGGGGTACACCGGGGAGCTGTTTTTT. It translates to CASSQVPGQGYTGELFF.

V usage is TRBV11-2 and J usage is TRBJ2-3; no definite D call. The germline V gene has CDR1 SGHAT and CDR2 FQNNGV. The CDR3 extends over 14 amino acids. V lost 5 bases and J 9 bases, leaving 18 bases between the germline ends. In DNA, the CDR3 is TGTGCCAGCAGCCTATCCTCCGGCTGGGTCACGCAGTATTTT. The encoded protein is CASSLSSGWVTQYF.

This chain uses TRBV5-8 with TRBJ1-1, with D maybe TRBD1 (6 bases). There are 15 residues in the CDR3. CDR1 SGHTS and CDR2 YDEGEE come from the germline V gene. Between the trimmed V and J ends, which lost 1 base and 0 bases, there was a span of 10 bases. The CDR3 here is CASSLTWGLNTEAFF. The CDR3 DNA reads as TGTGCCAGCAGCTTGACATGGGGGCTGAACACTGAAGCTTTCTTT.

This clone has just one count. The chain has TRBV5-5 and TRBJ1-2; D perhaps matches TRBD1 (6 bases). V was cut by 4 bases and J by 6 bases, with 16 bases left in between. There are 14 residues in the CDR3. Germline values: CDR1 SGHKS, CDR2 YYEKEE (reference sequence). CDR3 bases: TGTGCCAGCAGCCAATCCGGGACATACGATGGCTACACCTTC. This codes for CASSQSGTYDGYTF.

This rearrangement joins TRBV10-1 to TRBJ2-3; D is undetermined. CDR3 length: 13 residues. In germline, CDR1 is WNHNN, CDR2 SYGVQD (reference sequence). Trimming pared 0 bases from V and 3 bases from J, leaving 4 bases between. The CDR3 sequence: CASSESYTDTQYF. CDR3 DNA sequence: TGCGCCAGCAGTGAGTCGTATACAGATACGCAGTATTTT.

The chain carries TRBV28 and TRBJ2-1; D uncertain. CDR3 length equals 15 residues. Germline CDR1 is MDHEN and CDR2 is SYDVKM. V lost 7 bases and J 0 bases, leaving 13 bases between the germline ends. This CDR3 is CASNLLTSSYNEQFF. The CDR3 nucleotides read TGTGCCAGCAACCTACTCACCAGCTCCTACAATGAGCAGTTCTTC.

DNA for the CDR3: TGTGCCAGCAGCAGGAGAGCGATAGCCAAAAACATTCAGTACTTC. This translates into CASSRRAIAKNIQYF. V usage is TRBV28 and J usage is TRBJ2-4; D is uncertain. V shed 6 bases and J shed 0 bases, with 12 bases lying between them. Germline-derived CDR1 and CDR2 are MDHEN and SYDVKM. The CDR3 spans 15 residues.

This chain connects TRBV6-5 to TRBJ2-7, with D uncertain. This CDR3 is 13 amino acids long. Trimming shortened V by 2 bases and J by 2 bases, and 7 bases separated the two germline ends. The germline V gene has CDR1 MNHEY and CDR2 SVGAGI. CDR3 DNA sequence: TGTGCCAGCAGTTACCGTGGGGCCTACGAGCAGTACGTC. Protein product: CASSYRGAYEQYV.

The V and J genes are TRBV5-1 and TRBJ1-1, with no clear D. CDR3 size: 13 residues. V lost 0 bases and J lost 2, with 5 bases in between. Germline assignment: CDR1 SGHRS and CDR2 YFSETQ. CDR3 nucleotides: TGCGCCAGCAGCTTGGGGCTAAACACTGAAGCTTTCTTT. It specifies CASSLGLNTEAFF.

Only a few counts were recorded for this clone. The V gene is TRBV6-6, the J gene TRBJ2-7, with 7 bases lining up with TRBD2. V was clipped by 11 bases and J by 0 bases; unmatched bases: 7. Germline CDR1 MNHNY, CDR2 SVGAGI (reference sequence). CDR3 length: 13 amino acids. The DNA for the CDR3 is TGTGCCGTTAGCGGGCAAAGCTCCTACGAGCAGTACTTC. Protein: CAVSGQSSYEQYF.

The chain links TRBV6-5 to TRBJ1-3, with D hard to call. Trimming took 5 bases from V and 6 from J, leaving 17 bases between them. The CDR3 contains 15 residues. Germline lookup yields CDR1 MNHEY and CDR2 SVGAGI. The CDR3 sequence is CASSNNIGGKNTIYF. Written as DNA, the CDR3 is TGTGCCAGCAGTAACAACATCGGAGGGAAAAACACCATATATTTT.

V gene TRBV29-1 combines with J gene TRBJ2-3; 16 bases fit TRBD2. Germline CDR1 reads SQVTM; CDR2 reads ANQGSEA. Trimming took 6 bases from V and 7 from J; bases not matched to a gene: 7. This CDR3 is 15 amino acids long. The DNA of the CDR3 is TGCAGCGTCGATGGGACTAGCGGGGGGGATTATACGCAGTATTTT. Amino acid sequence: CSVDGTSGGDYTQYF.

As to this clone: It may be a read error: a sequence one base away is much more abundant. The V and J genes are TRBV10-1 and TRBJ1-6, with 10 bases fitting TRBD1. With 6 bases clipped from V and 7 bases from J, the junction kept 3 bases outside the gene matches. CDR3 size: 14 residues. CDR1 is WNHNN, CDR2 SYGVQD, per germline (reference sequence). The CDR3 DNA follows: TGCGCCAGCAGACGGGACAGGGGAAATTCACCCCTCCACTTT. Its protein product is CASRRDRGNSPLHF.

V is TRBV29-1 and J is TRBJ2-5; D possibly matches TRBD1 or TRBD2 (5 bases each). The CDR3 totals 14 residues. Germline values: CDR1 SQVTM, CDR2 ANQGSEA. V dropped 6 bases and J dropped 1 base, with 15 bases sitting between them. In DNA, the CDR3 is TGCAGCGTCGGAGGACACTCTCCCCAAGAGACCCAGTACTTC. Protein sequence: CSVGGHSPQETQYF. The full variable domain, completed using reference TRBV29-1 and TRBJ2-5, is SAVISQKPSRDICQRGTSLTIQCQVDSQVTMMFWYRQQPGQSLTLIATANQGSEATYESGFVIDKFPISRPNLTFSTLTVSNMSPEDSSIYLCSVGGHSPQETQYFGPGTRLLVL.

The V gene is TRBV19, the J gene TRBJ1-5; D is uncertain. From germline, CDR1 is LNHDA and CDR2 SQIVND (reference sequence). Trimming removed 3 bases at V and 5 bases at J, with 11 bases between. CDR3 length equals 14 residues. The CDR3 loop is CASSMGVVDQPQHF. The CDR3 DNA sequence: TGTGCCAGTAGTATGGGAGTTGTTGATCAGCCCCAGCATTTT. The full variable domain, in which reference TRBV19 and TRBJ1-5 provide the parts outside the CDR3, is DGGITQSPKYLFRKEGQNVTLSCEQNLNHDAMYWYRQDPGQGLRLIYYSQIVNDFQKGDIAEGYSVSREKKESFPLTVTSAQKNPTAFYLCASSMGVVDQPQHFGDGTRLSIL.

This clone was seen a few times. The genes are TRBV21-1 and TRBJ1-1; the D call in the table, TRBD1, was not verified against the DNA. TRBV21-1 counts as a pseudogene. CDR3 length equals 14 residues. Written as DNA, the CDR3 is TGTGCCAGCAGCACAGGGGTTATGAACACTGAAGCTTTCTTT. Its protein product is CASSTGVMNTEAFF.

The J gene is TRBJ1-2, the V gene TRBV18; tentatively, D is TRBD1 (5 bases). Germline lookup yields CDR1 KGHSH and CDR2 LQKENI. This CDR3 is 17 amino acids long. Trimming removed 8 bases from V and 2 bases from J, with 24 bases in between. The CDR3 DNA is TGTGCCAGCGCCTCATGGGTAACAGGTCGGGGGAACTATGGCTACACCTTC. This sequence encodes CASASWVTGRGNYGYTF.